The 32 T cell receptor delta chains below all came from one sample that was sequenced in a study of gamma-delta T cells after stem cell transplantation. TCRdb reanalysed the RT-PCR reads via CATT. There are about 1,500 delta-chain clones in the sample; roughly 2% occur only once, and about 62% lies in the top ten. Material for sequencing was gamma-delta T cells. The receptors derive from a human donor. It is not recorded whose cells these are; they may come from a transplant donor.

A note on this clone: The TCRdb protein comes from a much larger clone and disagrees with this DNA's translation at residue 6, likely due to a read error; the protein given here is derived from the DNA. CDR3 nucleotide sequence: TGTGCCTGTGACACCGATGGATTCACCGATAAACTCATCTTT. This gives the protein CACDTDGFTDKLIF. V usage is TRDV2 and J usage is TRDJ1; D is unresolved. In germline, CDR1 is GEAIGNYY, CDR2 EKD. The CDR3 contains 14 residues. Trimming left V 0 bases short and J 1 base short, with 8 bases between.

Note on this clone: TCRdb pairs this DNA with a much larger clone's protein that differs at residue 4, likely a read error; the protein shown was translated from the DNA. This chain links TRDV2 with TRDJ1; 12 bases map to TRDD3. The CDR3 extends over 20 amino acids. In germline, CDR1 is GEAIGNYY, CDR2 EKD. Written as DNA, the CDR3 is TGTGCCTGTGGCACCGTGGCTGGGGGATACGAGAGGAAAGCGACCGATAAACTCATCTTT. It encodes CACGTVAGGYERKATDKLIF.

This clone was seen a few times. It is likely a read error: a sequence one base away is far more abundant. This rearrangement joins TRDV2 to TRDJ1; 9 nucleotides align to TRDD3. The CDR3 covers 19 residues. Germline V gene data show CDR1 as GEAIGNYY and CDR2 as EKD. J gave up 1 base and V 1 base, and 15 bases lay outside the gene matches. The CDR3 DNA reads TGTGCCTGTGACACGTCTTTACGGGGGGATACTAGGGTCACCGATAAACTCATCTTT. This codes for CACDTSLRGDTRVTDKLIF.

This clone appeared a few times. This likely stems from a read error, as it lies one base from a far larger clone. This rearrangement joins TRDV1 to TRDJ4; 12 bases match TRDD3. Germline values: CDR1 TSWWSYY, CDR2 QGS. The CDR3 spans 22 residues. CDR3 protein: CAIGDHFLHPLLGDTQVRPLIF. CDR3 nucleotides: TGTGCTATTGGGGACCATTTCCTCCACCCGCTACTGGGGGATACCCAAGTCAGACCCCTGATCTTT.

This clone has only a few counts. Given a much more abundant clone one base away, this may be a read error. This sample also contains other DNA sequences that code for the same CDR3. The chain recombines TRDV1 with TRDJ1; D possibly uses TRDD2 or TRDD3 (6 bases each). Germline values: CDR1 TSWWSYY, CDR2 QGS. The germline V and J ends were trimmed by 3 bases and 0 bases, with 32 bases remaining between them. The CDR3 totals 22 residues. The CDR3: CALGELIPMSYLGRTYTDKLIF. The CDR3 DNA sequence: TGTGCTCTTGGGGAGCTTATTCCTATGAGTTACCTGGGGAGAACGTACACCGATAAACTCATCTTT.

This clone showed up just a few times. With only one base between it and a far larger clone, this is likely a read error. The V gene is TRDV2, the J gene TRDJ1; TRDD3 aligns across 10 bases. The germline gives CDR1 GEAIGNYY, CDR2 EKD. The CDR3 runs to 18 residues. V was pared by 3 bases and J by 0 bases, with 12 bases of the junction left unmatched. CDR3 amino acids: CACDLLSTGGSYTDKLIF. DNA for the CDR3: TGTGCCTGTGACCTCCTTAGTACTGGGGGATCGTACACCGATAAACTCATCTTT.

By share, this clone ranks as medium-sized. The same CDR3 can be traced to other DNA sequences in this sample. The rearrangement uses TRAV29/DV5 and TRDJ1; perhaps TRDD3 as D (6 bases). The germline V gene encodes CDR1 NSMFDY and CDR2 ISSIKDK. V was trimmed by 1 base and J by 0 bases, leaving 22 bases between them. This CDR3 comprises 18 residues. The CDR3 here is CAASLGVLGGRYTDKLIF. In DNA, the CDR3 is TGTGCAGCAAGCTTAGGCGTACTGGGAGGGAGGTACACCGATAAACTCATCTTT.

The sample holds a few counts of this clone. It differs at one base from a far larger clone, so likely a read error. V and J are TRDV1 and TRDJ3, with D perhaps given as TRDD2 or TRDD3 (6 bases each). Per the germline V gene, CDR1 is TSWWSYY and CDR2 is QGS. V gave up 1 base and J gave up 0 bases, with 46 bases separating them. The CDR3 extends over 30 amino acids. CDR3 DNA sequence: TGTGCTCTTGGGGAACCAAAACCCTCGATCCTACTGAGTGTTAACTGGGAGATACCCGCGAGCTCCTGGGACACCCGACAGATGTTTTTC. Its translation is CALGEPKPSILLSVNWEIPASSWDTRQMFF.

This clone was detected a few times. This DNA's translation and the protein TCRdb lists, from a much larger clone, do not match at residue 6, likely due to a read error; the protein shown is translated from the DNA. The chain links TRDV2 to TRDJ3; TRDD3 might be the D (6 bases). Germline-derived CDR1 and CDR2 are GEAIGNYY and EKD. The CDR3 runs to 17 residues. Trimming pared 5 bases from V and 3 bases from J, leaving 16 bases between. CDR3 in amino acids: CACVPRGSFWDTRQMFF. The CDR3 nucleotides are TGTGCCTGTGTACCCAGGGGATCTTTCTGGGACACCCGACAGATGTTTTTC.

This clone has only a few counts. A read error is likely here: a far larger clone is one base away. The chain is built from TRDV2 and TRDJ1, with 13 bases matching TRDD3. CDR1 is GEAIGNYY and CDR2 is EKD in the germline V gene. The CDR3 length is 19 residues. The CDR3 DNA sequence: TGTGCCTGTGGCACCGTACCTACTGGGGGATACGACAGAGGGGGTAAACTCATCTTT. It codes for CACGTVPTGGYDRGGKLIF.

By share, this clone ranks as medium-sized. The V gene is TRDV1, the J gene TRDJ1, with D possibly TRDD3 on 5 matching bases. V was cut by 0 bases and J by 7 bases, with 39 bases left in between. The CDR3 has 23 residues. Germline V gene data show CDR1 as TSWWSYY and CDR2 as QGS. The CDR3 loop reads CALGELALRGVGVLVIPGGKLIF. CDR3 bases: TGTGCTCTTGGGGAACTAGCCCTCAGAGGGGTGGGCGTACTGGTTATCCCTGGAGGTAAACTCATCTTT.

The sample holds a few counts of this clone. A far larger clone lies a single base away; this is likely a read error. Other DNA sequences in this sample translate to the same CDR3. The chain links TRDV3 to TRDJ1, with 7 positions matching TRDD3. V lost 1 base and J lost 1; bases outside the gene matches: 12. CDR1 and CDR2 (germline): TVYSNPD, GDNSRS (reference sequence). The CDR3 length is 16 residues. The CDR3 sequence is CAFISWGDILTDKLIF. The DNA of the CDR3 is TGTGCCTTTATTAGCTGGGGGGACATTCTCACCGATAAACTCATCTTT.

This clone was detected a few times. A read error likely explains this, since a far larger clone differs by one base. The chain uses TRDV2 and TRDJ3; tentatively, D is TRDD3 (5 bases). Germline CDR1 reads GEAIGNYY; CDR2 reads EKD. The CDR3 sequence is 19 residues long. CDR3 DNA sequence: TGTGCCTGTGACACCGTTCTTTGGGGAAGCTCCCGGGACACCCGACAGATGTTTTTC. Amino acids: CACDTVLWGSSRDTRQMFF.

This clone ranks as medium-sized (0.01 to 0.1%). V gene TRDV3 combines with J gene TRDJ1; TRDD3 is a possible D gene (5 bases). V shed 2 bases and J shed 0 bases, with 16 bases lying between them. The CDR3 length is 15 residues. Per germline, CDR1 TVYSNPD and CDR2 GDNSRS (reference sequence). DNA of the CDR3: TGTGCCTTTCCGTGGGGAATTACGTACACCGATAAACTCATCTTT. Amino acids: CAFPWGITYTDKLIF.

The sample holds a few counts of this clone. With a far larger clone one base away, a read error is the likely cause. The rearrangement joins TRDV1 to TRDJ3; 12 nucleotides line up with TRDD3. CDR3 length: 30 residues. Germline V lookup: CDR1 TSWWSYY, CDR2 QGS. J gave up 0 bases and V 1 base, and 34 bases lay outside the gene matches. Written as DNA, the CDR3 is TGTGCTCTTGGGGAACCAAAACCCTCGATCCTACTGAGTGTTAACTGGGGGATACCCGTGAGCTCCTGGGACACCCGACAGATGTTTTTC. Its protein product is CALGEPKPSILLSVNWGIPVSSWDTRQMFF.

This clone came up a few times. A read error likely explains this, since a far larger clone differs by one base. This CDR3 is also generated by other DNA sequences in the sample. V gene TRDV1 combines with J gene TRDJ3, with D perhaps TRDD3 (7 bases). Trimming shortened V by 1 base and J by 0 bases, and 46 bases separated the two germline ends. The CDR3 has 30 amino acids. From germline, CDR1 is TSWWSYY and CDR2 QGS. The CDR3 is CALGEPKPSILLSVNWGIPASSWDTRQMFF. The DNA of the CDR3 is TGTGCTCTTGGGGAACCAAAACCCTCGATCCTACTGAGTGTTAACTGGGGAATACCCGCGAGCTCCTGGGACACCCGACAGATGTTTTTC.

On this clone itself: The mismatch at residue 5 between this DNA's translation and the TCRdb protein of a much larger clone likely reflects a read error; the protein shown is translated from the DNA. The J gene is TRDJ1, the V gene TRDV2; 10 bases line up with TRDD3. The germline V gene has CDR1 GEAIGNYY and CDR2 EKD. The CDR3 loop spans 17 amino acids. V was pared by 2 bases and J by 0 bases, with 8 bases of the junction left unmatched. The CDR3 DNA is TGTGCCTGTGACATGGTGATGGGGGATACTTACACCGATAAACTCATCTTT. Amino acids: CACDMVMGDTYTDKLIF.

By sample fraction, this clone is medium-sized. Other DNA sequences in the sample encode the same CDR3. The chain links TRDV1 to TRDJ1, with 13 bases identical to TRDD3. The CDR3 loop spans 21 amino acids. Germline V gene lookup returns CDR1 TSWWSYY and CDR2 QGS. Losses at the gene ends were 2 bases for V and 1 base for J; bases not matched to a gene: 16. The CDR3 sequence is CALGEGDLPYWGIRGTDKLIF. CDR3 nucleotides: TGTGCTCTTGGGGAAGGGGATCTCCCGTACTGGGGGATACGAGGCACCGATAAACTCATCTTT.

In its sample, this clone is medium-sized. It is likely a read error: a sequence one base away is far more abundant. The chain carries TRDV2 and TRDJ1; 7 bases match TRDD3. CDR1 and CDR2 (germline): GEAIGNYY, EKD. The CDR3 is made up of 17 amino acids. With V trimmed by 3 bases and J by 0 bases, 12 bases remained unmatched. This CDR3 is CACDPAEGDSHTDKLIF. Here the CDR3 DNA reads TGTGCCTGTGACCCCGCCGAGGGGGATTCGCACACCGATAAACTCATCTTT.

This clone is labeled medium-sized. A far larger clone is one nucleotide away, so this likely arose from a read error. The chain has TRDV2 and TRDJ1; 7 positions agree with TRDD3. Germline CDR1 and CDR2: GEAIGNYY and EKD. V was clipped by 3 bases and J by 0 bases; unmatched bases: 12. The CDR3 length is 17 residues. CDR3 amino acids: CACDSAEGDSYTDKLIF. The DNA for the CDR3 is TGTGCCTGTGACTCCGCCGAGGGGGATTCGTACACCGATAAACTCATCTTT.

On this clone: This clone may be a read error of a much larger clone one base away. This sequence joins TRDV1 and TRDJ1; D is perhaps TRDD3 (7 bases). The V gene's germline CDR1 is TSWWSYY and CDR2 QGS. The CDR3 is 30 amino acids. Trimming cost V 2 bases and J 0 bases, with 55 bases left between them. The CDR3 DNA reads TGTGCTCTTGGGGAAGGGATACCCCCTATTTTCCTTCCCCCGCTACCTCACGCGAACCTACTTGGGAGAAACACCGATAAACTCATCTTT. It yields the protein CALGEGIPPIFLPPLPHANLLGRNTDKLIF.

This clone occurred a few times. Since a much larger clone is just one base distant, this may be a read error. Other DNA sequences in the sample encode the same CDR3. Here the CDR3 reads CALGETRPSYVPRALGDTWGRAGKLIF. In DNA form, the CDR3 reads TGTGCTCTTGGGGAAACAAGGCCTTCCTACGTGCCACGGGCGCTGGGGGATACTTGGGGACGAGCAGGGAAACTCATCTTT. This chain links TRDV1 with TRDJ1; 11 bases line up with TRDD3. The junction had 43 bases not matched to a gene; V was cut back by 2 bases and J by 8 bases. This CDR3 is built from 27 residues. Germline-derived CDR1 and CDR2 are TSWWSYY and QGS.

To note about this clone: This sequence is one base from a far larger clone and is likely a read error. The V gene is TRDV1, the J gene TRDJ3; 12 bases agree with TRDD3. The CDR3 loop spans 30 amino acids. Per germline, CDR1 TSWWSYY and CDR2 QGS. CDR3 sequence reads: CALREPKPSILLSVNWGIPASSWDTRQMFF. CDR3 bases: TGTGCTCTTAGGGAACCAAAACCCTCGATCCTACTGAGTGTTAACTGGGGGATACCCGCGAGCTCCTGGGACACCCGACAGATGTTTTTC.

A remark on this clone: The protein TCRdb gives is from a much larger clone and does not agree with this DNA's translation at residue 15, likely a read error; the protein shown here comes from the DNA. The rearrangement joins TRDV2 to TRDJ1; TRDD3 agrees at 12 bases. The CDR3 covers 17 residues. The germline gives CDR1 GEAIGNYY, CDR2 EKD. The CDR3 DNA follows: TGTGCCTGTGTGGGACTGGGGGATACTCAAGGAGGCGATAAACGCATCTTT. Its protein product is CACVGLGDTQGGDKRIF.

By share, this clone counts as medium-sized. Different DNA sequences within this sample yield the same CDR3. V is TRDV3 and J is TRDJ1; the D is unclear. The CDR3 is made up of 14 amino acids. V lost 5 bases to trimming and J lost 0 bases, with 16 bases between them. CDR1 is TVYSNPD, CDR2 GDNSRS, per germline (reference sequence). The CDR3 protein is CATGRKAYTDKLIF. The CDR3 DNA is TGTGCCACCGGCCGGAAGGCGTACACCGATAAACTCATCTTT.

By sample share, this clone is medium-sized. A far larger clone is off by one base, so a read error is likely. The rearrangement links TRDV2 to TRDJ1; TRDD3 might be the D (5 bases). The germline V gene encodes CDR1 GEAIGNYY and CDR2 EKD. The CDR3 has 17 amino acids. V shed 3 bases and J shed 0 bases, with 19 bases lying between them. CDR3 coding DNA: TGTGCCTGTGACCCCGCCGAGGGGGGTTCGTACACCGATAAACTCATCTTT. Translating gives CACDPAEGGSYTDKLIF.

To note about this clone: A far bigger clonotype differs at one base, so this is likely a read error. This same CDR3 is encoded by further DNA sequences in the sample. V is TRDV2 and J is TRDJ3, with D perhaps assigned TRDD2 or TRDD3 (5 bases each). Germline assignment: CDR1 GEAIGNYY and CDR2 EKD. V gave up 3 bases and J gave up 0 bases, with 20 bases separating them. The CDR3 contains 20 residues. The CDR3 nucleotides are TGTGCCTGTGACTCCCCTACTGGAGGATATCTCTCCTGGGACACCCGACAGATGTTTTTC. It is translated as CACDSPTGGYLSWDTRQMFF.

This clone was seen only a few times. A far larger clone lies a single base away; this is likely a read error. J is TRDJ1 and V is TRDV2, with 13 bases lining up with TRDD3. CDR3 size: 19 residues. Germline lookup yields CDR1 GEAIGNYY and CDR2 EKD. For the CDR3, the DNA is TGTGCCTGTGACACCGTTACGAGTACTGGGGGATACGCCGGCGATAAACCCATCTTT. Translated, it gives CACDTVTSTGGYAGDKPIF.

By its share, this clone is large (0.1 to 1%). The chain carries TRDV2 and TRDJ1, with TRDD3 matching 10 bases. This CDR3 is built from 18 residues. CDR1 and CDR2 from the germline V gene are GEAIGNYY and EKD. The ends lost 3 bases at V and 0 bases at J; junction bases unmatched: 12. CDR3 coding DNA: TGTGCCTGTGACCTCCTTAGTACTGGGGGATTGTACACCGATAAACTCATCTTT. Its translation: CACDLLSTGGLYTDKLIF.

Comment on this clone: The protein held in TCRdb is that of a much larger clone and does not match this DNA's translation at residue 20, likely because of a read error; the protein shown is translated from the DNA. In nucleotides, the CDR3 is TGTGCAGCAAGCTCTGACCTTGGGGCCCATTGGGGGATACGTCCCTTGACAGCACAACCCTTCTTT. Protein product: CAASSDLGAHWGIRPLTAQPFF. The V gene is TRAV29/DV5, the J gene TRDJ2; 11 nucleotides align to TRDD3. The CDR3 contains 22 residues. CDR1 is NSMFDY, CDR2 ISSIKDK, per germline.

Worth noting for this clone: This may stem from a read error, because a much larger clone lies one nucleotide away. In the same sample, other DNA sequences code for this CDR3. J is TRDJ1 and V is TRAV29/DV5; D perhaps matches TRDD3 (6 bases). In germline, CDR1 is NSMFDY, CDR2 ISSIKDK. The CDR3 runs to 18 residues. CDR3 region: CAASLGVLGGRYTDKLIF. CDR3 DNA sequence: TGTGCAGCAAGCTTAGGCGTACTGGGAGGGAGGTACACCGATAAGCTCATCTTT.

The chain combines TRDV2 with TRDJ1, with TRDD3 matching over 13 bases. Germline V lookup: CDR1 GEAIGNYY, CDR2 EKD. This CDR3 region has 19 residues. V gave up 4 bases and J gave up 4 bases; unmatched junction bases: 17. The CDR3 DNA is TGTGCCTGTGATCCCCTTACTGGGGGATACGCGTATGCCAGCGATAAACTCATCTTT. Protein product: CACDPLTGGYAYASDKLIF.